This TCR beta chain comes out of a study of cytomegalovirus exposure and HLA in healthy donors. Study-level results: The authors listed about 170 TCR beta chains as cytomegalovirus-associated.

About this clone itself: Its antigen is still unknown.

The CDR3 extends over 15 amino acids. The V end was cut by 5 bases, the J end by 5 bases, with 19 bases between. The germline V gene encodes CDR1 SGHRS and CDR2 YFSETQ. Repertoires were generated with immunoSEQ multiplex PCR, while TCRdb's copy carries only in-frame clones and drops some. The repertoire holds about 56,000 clones, with 93% as singletons. This receptor was taken from a woman aged 18 to 35 in good health and CMV-seropositive. Source material: PBMCs. The rearrangement uses TRBV5-1 and TRBJ2-5; D perhaps matches TRBD2 (6 bases). CDR3 in DNA: TGCGCCAGCAGAGTTGGGACTGTTAGCGGCGAGACCCAGTACTTC. It is translated as CASRVGTVSGETQYF.